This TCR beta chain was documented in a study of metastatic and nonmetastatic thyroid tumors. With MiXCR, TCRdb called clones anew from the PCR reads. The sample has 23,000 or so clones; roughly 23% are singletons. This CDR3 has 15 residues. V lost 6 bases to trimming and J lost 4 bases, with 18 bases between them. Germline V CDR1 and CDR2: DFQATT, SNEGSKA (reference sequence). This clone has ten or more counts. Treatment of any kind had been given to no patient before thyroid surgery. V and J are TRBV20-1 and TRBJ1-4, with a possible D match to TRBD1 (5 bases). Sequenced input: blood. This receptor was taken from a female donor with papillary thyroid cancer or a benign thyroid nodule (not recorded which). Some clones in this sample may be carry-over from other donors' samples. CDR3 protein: CSAAPGRGRNEKLFF. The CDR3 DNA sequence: TGCAGTGCGGCCCCAGGGAGAGGTCGTAATGAAAAACTGTTTTTT.